This T cell receptor (beta chain) appears in the sequencing data of a study of shared clonotypes between healthy human individuals. This clone appeared once. The CDR3 contains 12 residues. Trimming took off 5 bases at V and 11 bases at J, with 15 bases between the two ends. Germline lookup yields CDR1 SGHVS and CDR2 FQNEAQ. TCRdb's copy holds only in-frame clones and misses some; the assay was immunoSEQ multiplex PCR. The sample contains fewer than 3 million clones, around 92% of which appear only once. The material sequenced was naive CD4+ T cells from PBMCs. Sample subset: CD45RA+ positively selected. The receptor was isolated from a man aged 18 to 30 in good health. Some clones in this sample may be carry-over from other donors' samples. The chain couples TRBV7-8 to TRBJ1-1; D gene uncertain. Here the CDR3 reads CASSHLRDPAFF. The CDR3 nucleotides read TGTGCCAGCAGCCACCTACGTGACCCGGCTTTCTTT.